This paragraph reports one TCR beta chain. The antigen remains unidentified. Trimming took off 1 base at V and 4 bases at J, with 15 bases between the two ends. The CDR3 sequence is 15 residues long. The germline CDR1 and CDR2 sequences are SGHNT and YYREEE (reference sequence). This specimen comes from a study of shared clonotypes between healthy human individuals. Study-level information: Used for every donor were three CD4 naive, three CD4 memory, two CD8 naive and one CD8 memory plate.

Study-level points and caveats: Shared across four donors were 4% to 6% of the naive CD4 clonotypes.

TCRdb's copy holds only in-frame clones and misses some; the assay was immunoSEQ multiplex PCR. This sample has about 2.4 million clones, with about 92% found just once. The sequence was obtained from a man in his late teens or twenties in good health. The sample was naive CD4+ T cells sorted from blood. Subset defined: CD45RA+ positively selected. The chain employs TRBV5-4 and TRBJ2-7; D is perhaps TRBD1 or TRBD2 (5 bases each). CDR3 bases: TGTGCCAGCAGCTTGATCGGGGCCCCTGGGTACGAGCAGTACTTC. It yields the protein CASSLIGAPGYEQYF. Looking up the rest from reference TRBV5-4 and TRBJ2-7 gives the full variable domain: ETGVTQSPTHLIKTRGQQVTLRCSSQSGHNTVSWYQQALGQGPQFIFQYYREEENGRGNFPPRFSGLQFPNYSSELNVNALELDDSALYLCASSLIGAPGYEQYFGPGTRLTVT.